The subject of this entry is one TCR beta chain. This sample is drawn from a study of T cell changes during pregnancy in multiple sclerosis. CDR1 is ENHRY, CDR2 SYGVKD, per germline. The CDR3 runs 13 residues. The V end was cut by 9 bases, the J end by 1 base, with 12 bases between. Some clones are missing from TCRdb's copy, which holds only in-frame ones; the method was immunoSEQ multiplex PCR. In the table there are roughly 35,000 clones, 90% of which are singletons. The TCR comes from a female donor with multiple sclerosis, enrolled in a pregnancy study. The sample consisted of CD8+ T cells from peripheral blood mononuclear cells, taken in the first trimester of pregnancy. J is TRBJ2-5 and V is TRBV10-3; tentative D call: TRBD2 (5 bases). CDR3: CAISAKLQETQYF. For the CDR3, the DNA is TGTGCCATTAGCGCGAAGCTCCAAGAGACCCAGTACTTC.